The clone carrying this TCR beta chain was observed many times. The antigen is undetermined. This beta chain came through as a stray read in a library set up for alpha chains, and its size says little. TCRdb passed the 5' RACE reads through MiXCR, listing each CDR3 protein once. In the table there are about 10,000 distinct CDR3 sequences, around 6% of which are singletons. This CDR3 comprises 14 residues. Trimming cost V 4 bases and J 4 bases; bases outside gene matches: 4. Germline V CDR1 and CDR2: SGHDN, FVKESK. The data belong to a study of spatial heterogeneity in lung cancer. General study results and limits: Intratumoral expanded alpha and beta TCR counts were found to track tumor mutation counts.

Time point noted: sample taken at primary tumor resection. The chain uses TRBV14 and TRBJ1-5; 7 bases line up with TRBD1. The sequencing used lung tumor tissue, collected at surgery. The TCR comes from a male donor with early-stage non-small cell lung cancer. CDR3 DNA sequence: TGTGCCAGCAGCCGGACAGGCCCTAATCAGCCCCAGCATTTT. Residues: CASSRTGPNQPQHF.